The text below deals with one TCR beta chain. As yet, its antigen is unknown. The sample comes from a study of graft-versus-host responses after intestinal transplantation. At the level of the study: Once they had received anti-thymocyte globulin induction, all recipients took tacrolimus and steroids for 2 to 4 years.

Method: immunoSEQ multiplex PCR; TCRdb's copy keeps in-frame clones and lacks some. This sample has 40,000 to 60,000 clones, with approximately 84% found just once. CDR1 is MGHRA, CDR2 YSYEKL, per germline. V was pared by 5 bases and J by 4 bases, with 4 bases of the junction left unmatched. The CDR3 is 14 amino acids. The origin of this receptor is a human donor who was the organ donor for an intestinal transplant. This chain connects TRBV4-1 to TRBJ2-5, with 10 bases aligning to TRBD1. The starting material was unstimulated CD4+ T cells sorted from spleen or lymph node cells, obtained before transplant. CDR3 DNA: TGCGCCAGCAGCGCCCGGGACAGGGGAGAGACCCAGTACTTC. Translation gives CASSARDRGETQYF.